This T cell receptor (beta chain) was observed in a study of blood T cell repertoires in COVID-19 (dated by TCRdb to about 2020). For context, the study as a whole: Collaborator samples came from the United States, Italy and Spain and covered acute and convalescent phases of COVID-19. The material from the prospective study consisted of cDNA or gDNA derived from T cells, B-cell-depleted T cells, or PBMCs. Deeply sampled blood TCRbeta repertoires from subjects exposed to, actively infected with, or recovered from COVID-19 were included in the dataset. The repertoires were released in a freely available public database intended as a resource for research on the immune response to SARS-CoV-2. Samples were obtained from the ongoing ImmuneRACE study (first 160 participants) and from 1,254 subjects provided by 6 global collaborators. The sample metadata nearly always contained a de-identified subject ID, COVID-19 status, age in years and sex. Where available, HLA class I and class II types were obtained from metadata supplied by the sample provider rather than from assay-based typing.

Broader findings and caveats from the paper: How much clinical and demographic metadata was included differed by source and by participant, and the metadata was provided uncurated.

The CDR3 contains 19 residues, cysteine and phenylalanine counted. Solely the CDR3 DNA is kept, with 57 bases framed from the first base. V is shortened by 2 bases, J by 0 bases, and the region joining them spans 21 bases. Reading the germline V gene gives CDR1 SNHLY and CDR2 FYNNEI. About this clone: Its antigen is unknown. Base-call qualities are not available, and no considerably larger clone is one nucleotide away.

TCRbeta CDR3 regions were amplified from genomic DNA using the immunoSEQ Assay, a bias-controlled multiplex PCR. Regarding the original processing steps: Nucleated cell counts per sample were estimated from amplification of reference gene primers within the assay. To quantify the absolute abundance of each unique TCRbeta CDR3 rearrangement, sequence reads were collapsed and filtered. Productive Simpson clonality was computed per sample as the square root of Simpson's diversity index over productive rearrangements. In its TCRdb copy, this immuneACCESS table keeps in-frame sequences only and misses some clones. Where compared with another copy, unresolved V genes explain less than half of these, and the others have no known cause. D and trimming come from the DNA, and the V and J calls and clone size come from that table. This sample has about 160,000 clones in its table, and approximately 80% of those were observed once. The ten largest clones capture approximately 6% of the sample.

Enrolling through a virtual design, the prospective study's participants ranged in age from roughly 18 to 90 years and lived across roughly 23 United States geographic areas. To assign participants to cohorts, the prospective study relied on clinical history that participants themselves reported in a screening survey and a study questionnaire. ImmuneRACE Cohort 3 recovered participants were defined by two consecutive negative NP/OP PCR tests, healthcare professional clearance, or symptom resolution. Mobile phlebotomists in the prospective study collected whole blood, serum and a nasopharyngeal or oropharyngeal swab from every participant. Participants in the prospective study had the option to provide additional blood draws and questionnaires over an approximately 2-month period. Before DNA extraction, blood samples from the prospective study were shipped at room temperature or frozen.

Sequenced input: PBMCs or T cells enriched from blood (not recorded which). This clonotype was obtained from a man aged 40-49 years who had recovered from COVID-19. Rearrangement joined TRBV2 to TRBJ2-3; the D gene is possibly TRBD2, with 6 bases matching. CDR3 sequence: CASSEFRGSGRSSTDTQYF. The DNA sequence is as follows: TGTGCCAGCAGTGAATTTAGGGGTAGTGGGAGGAGTAGCACAGATACGCAGTATTTT.